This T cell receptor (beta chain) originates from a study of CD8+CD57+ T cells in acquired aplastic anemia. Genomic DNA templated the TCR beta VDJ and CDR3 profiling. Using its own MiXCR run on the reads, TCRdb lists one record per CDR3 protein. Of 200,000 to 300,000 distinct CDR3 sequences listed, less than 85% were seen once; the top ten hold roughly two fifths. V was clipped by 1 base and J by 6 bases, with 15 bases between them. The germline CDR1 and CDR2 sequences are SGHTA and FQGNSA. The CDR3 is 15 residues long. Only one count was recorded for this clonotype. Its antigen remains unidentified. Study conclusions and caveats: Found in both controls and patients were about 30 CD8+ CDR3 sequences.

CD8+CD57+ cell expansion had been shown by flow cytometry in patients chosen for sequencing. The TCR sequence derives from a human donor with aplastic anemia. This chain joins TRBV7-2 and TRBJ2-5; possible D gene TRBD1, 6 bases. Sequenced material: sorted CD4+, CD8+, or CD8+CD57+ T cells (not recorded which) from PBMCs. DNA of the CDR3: TGTGCCAGCAGCTTAGGCCACGGGACAACACAGACCCAGTACTTC. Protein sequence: CASSLGHGTTQTQYF.